Listed below are T cell receptor beta chains from one sample, sequenced in a study of control samples from healthy donors and cancer patients. Generated by immunoSEQ multiplex PCR, the TCRdb table keeps only in-frame clones and is missing some. The sample has more than 75,000 clones; around 90% are singletons. The sample taken for sequencing was PBMCs. These receptors were taken from a woman in her fifties or sixties with head and neck cancer. Each CDR3 is given with its conserved first and last residue. D genes are given only for firm matches. Only part of the rows carry a size: once, few, many, or a class if the clone is expanded.

D gene: .
V gene: TRBV5-6
J gene: TRBJ2-5
clone size: .
CDR3 protein: CASSLEGQGFQETQYF
CDR3 DNA: TGTGCCAGCAGCTTGGAGGGCCAGGGGTTTCAAGAGACCCAGTACTTC

D gene: .
V gene: TRBV30
J gene: TRBJ1-2
clone size: .
CDR3 protein: CAWSVGDYGYTF
CDR3 DNA: TGTGCCTGGAGTGTTGGGGACTATGGCTACACCTTC

D gene: .
V gene: TRBV15
J gene: TRBJ1-4
clone size: once
CDR3 protein: CATSRDDGQESENEKLFF
CDR3 DNA: TGTGCCACCAGCAGAGATGATGGCCAGGAGTCCGAGAATGAAAAACTGTTTTTT

D gene: TRBD2
V gene: TRBV7-8
J gene: TRBJ2-7
clone size: .
CDR3 protein: CASSGRLADYEQYF
CDR3 DNA: TGTGCCAGCAGCGGCCGACTAGCGGACTACGAGCAGTACTTC

D gene: .
V gene: TRBV3-1/TRBV3-2
J gene: TRBJ1-6
clone size: .
CDR3 protein: CASSNGRSYNSPLHF
CDR3 DNA: TGTGCCAGCAGTAATGGACGGAGCTATAATTCACCCCTCCACTTT

D gene: TRBD1
V gene: TRBV6-6
J gene: TRBJ2-1
clone size: .
CDR3 protein: CASSYGQGATNEQFF
CDR3 DNA: TGTGCCAGCAGTTACGGGCAGGGGGCTACGAATGAGCAGTTCTTC

D gene: TRBD2
V gene: TRBV4-1
J gene: TRBJ2-3
clone size: .
CDR3 protein: CASSQDGSGRYDTQYF
CDR3 DNA: TGCGCCAGCAGCCAAGATGGTAGCGGGAGATACGATACGCAGTATTTT

D gene: .
V gene: TRBV30
J gene: TRBJ2-7
clone size: once
CDR3 protein: CAWRPSEQYF
CDR3 DNA: TGTGCCTGGAGGCCGTCTGAGCAGTACTTC

D gene: .
V gene: TRBV18
J gene: TRBJ2-7
clone size: .
CDR3 protein: CASSGGQGTYEQYF
CDR3 DNA: TGTGCCAGCTCCGGGGGGCAGGGGACCTACGAGCAGTACTTC

D gene: TRBD1
V gene: TRBV7-6
J gene: TRBJ2-7
clone size: .
CDR3 protein: CASSVEDRDYEQYF
CDR3 DNA: TGTGCCAGCAGCGTCGAGGACAGGGACTACGAGCAGTACTTC

D gene: .
V gene: TRBV21-1
J gene: TRBJ2-2
clone size: .
CDR3 protein: CASAGIGDLKDWGTGELFF
CDR3 DNA: TGTGCCAGCGCCGGTATCGGGGACTTAAAAGACTGGGGGACCGGGGAGCTGTTTTTT

D gene: TRBD1
V gene: TRBV27
J gene: TRBJ2-7
clone size: .
CDR3 protein: CASSLLLGTVTHEQYF
CDR3 DNA: TGTGCCAGCAGTTTACTTCTAGGGACAGTAACCCACGAGCAGTACTTC

D gene: .
V gene: TRBV4-3
J gene: TRBJ1-4
clone size: .
CDR3 protein: CASSQDGRVWEKLFF
CDR3 DNA: TGCGCCAGCAGCCAAGATGGAAGGGTTTGGGAAAAACTGTTTTTT

D gene: .
V gene: TRBV29-1
J gene: TRBJ1-5
clone size: once
CDR3 protein: CSVSLGSSLGQPQHF
CDR3 DNA: TGCAGCGTCTCCCTAGGGTCCTCCCTCGGTCAGCCCCAGCATTTT

D gene: .
V gene: TRBV5-1
J gene: TRBJ2-1
clone size: once
CDR3 protein: CASTGLSGGYNEQFF
CDR3 DNA: TGCGCCAGCACTGGACTATCCGGGGGATACAATGAGCAGTTCTTC

D gene: .
V gene: TRBV12-3/TRBV12-4
J gene: TRBJ2-7
clone size: .
CDR3 protein: CASSYEHYEQYF
CDR3 DNA: TGTGCCAGCAGTTATGAGCACTACGAGCAGTACTTC

D gene: TRBD1
V gene: TRBV3-1/TRBV3-2
J gene: TRBJ2-7
clone size: .
CDR3 protein: CASSQDLRQGFEQYF
CDR3 DNA: TGTGCCAGCAGCCAAGATCTGAGACAGGGGTTCGAGCAGTACTTC

D gene: .
V gene: TRBV2
J gene: TRBJ2-5
clone size: .
CDR3 protein: CASSGDSLAVTSWGQETQYF
CDR3 DNA: TGTGCCAGCAGTGGAGATAGTTTGGCAGTCACGAGTTGGGGGCAAGAGACCCAGTACTTC

D gene: .
V gene: TRBV5-4
J gene: TRBJ1-4
clone size: .
CDR3 protein: CASSLAGIEEKLFF
CDR3 DNA: TGTGCCAGCAGCTTGGCAGGGATCGAGGAAAAACTGTTTTTT

D gene: .
V gene: TRBV7-2
J gene: TRBJ2-7
clone size: .
CDR3 protein: CASSLTVHEQYF
CDR3 DNA: TGTGCCAGCAGCTTAACCGTTCATGAGCAGTACTTC

D gene: .
V gene: TRBV19
J gene: TRBJ1-2
clone size: .
CDR3 protein: CASSTARSQNYGYTF
CDR3 DNA: TGTGCCAGTAGTACAGCTCGTAGTCAAAACTATGGCTACACCTTC

D gene: TRBD1
V gene: TRBV7-2
J gene: TRBJ1-2
clone size: .
CDR3 protein: CASSRQGAYGYTF
CDR3 DNA: TGTGCCAGCAGCCGGCAGGGGGCTTATGGCTACACCTTC

D gene: .
V gene: TRBV7-7
J gene: TRBJ2-2
clone size: .
CDR3 protein: CASLPGLTGYTGELFF
CDR3 DNA: TGTGCCAGCCTTCCAGGGTTAACGGGATACACCGGGGAGCTGTTTTTT

D gene: TRBD2
V gene: TRBV3-1/TRBV3-2
J gene: TRBJ2-1
clone size: .
CDR3 protein: CASSPRSGTSHEQFF
CDR3 DNA: TGTGCCAGCAGCCCTAGATCCGGGACTAGCCATGAGCAGTTCTTC

D gene: .
V gene: TRBV19
J gene: TRBJ2-7
clone size: .
CDR3 protein: CASSRFPGASYEQYF
CDR3 DNA: TGTGCCAGTAGCCGATTCCCCGGGGCCTCATACGAGCAGTACTTC

D gene: TRBD1
V gene: TRBV28
J gene: TRBJ2-7
clone size: .
CDR3 protein: CASSSPYGQGEQYF
CDR3 DNA: TGTGCCAGCAGTTCACCCTACGGACAGGGGGAGCAGTACTTC

D gene: TRBD1
V gene: TRBV3-1/TRBV3-2
J gene: TRBJ2-7
clone size: .
CDR3 protein: CASSLRGTGVNEQYF
CDR3 DNA: TGTGCCAGCAGCCTCCGGGGGACAGGGGTGAACGAGCAGTACTTC

D gene: TRBD1
V gene: TRBV23-1
J gene: TRBJ1-1
clone size: .
CDR3 protein: CASSQSEGTGGMNTEAFF
CDR3 DNA: TGCGCCAGCAGTCAATCTGAGGGGACAGGGGGAATGAACACTGAAGCTTTCTTT

D gene: .
V gene: TRBV18
J gene: TRBJ2-3
clone size: .
CDR3 protein: CASSPRQFSTDTQYF
CDR3 DNA: TGTGCCAGCTCACCGAGGCAGTTTAGCACAGATACGCAGTATTTT

D gene: .
V gene: TRBV5-6
J gene: TRBJ2-1
clone size: .
CDR3 protein: CASSLVTDSYNEQFF
CDR3 DNA: TGTGCCAGCAGCTTGGTGACAGATTCCTACAATGAGCAGTTCTTC

D gene: .
V gene: TRBV6-1
J gene: TRBJ2-1
clone size: .
CDR3 protein: CASSEAARWSRSYNEQFF
CDR3 DNA: TGTGCCAGCAGTGAAGCTGCTCGTTGGTCTCGCTCCTACAATGAGCAGTTCTTC

D gene: .
V gene: TRBV7-3
J gene: TRBJ2-3
clone size: .
CDR3 protein: CASSKTSSSTDTQYF
CDR3 DNA: TGTGCCAGCAGCAAGACCAGCTCTAGCACAGATACGCAGTATTTT

D gene: .
V gene: TRBV14
J gene: TRBJ1-3
clone size: .
CDR3 protein: CASSRNTGTGNTIYF
CDR3 DNA: TGTGCCAGCAGCCGGAATACAGGGACTGGAAACACCATATATTTT

D gene: TRBD1
V gene: TRBV6-5
J gene: TRBJ2-7
clone size: .
CDR3 protein: CASSLGQGRSEQYF
CDR3 DNA: TGTGCCAGCAGTCTCGGACAGGGTAGGAGCGAGCAGTACTTC

D gene: TRBD2
V gene: TRBV9
J gene: TRBJ2-3
clone size: .
CDR3 protein: CASSAGLRTDTQYF
CDR3 DNA: TGTGCCAGCAGCGCGGGACTACGCACAGATACGCAGTATTTT

D gene: .
V gene: TRBV4-3
J gene: TRBJ2-5
clone size: .
CDR3 protein: CASSQSPSGETQYF
CDR3 DNA: TGCGCCAGCAGCCAATCCCCCAGTGGAGAGACCCAGTACTTC

D gene: TRBD1
V gene: TRBV6-5
J gene: TRBJ1-2
clone size: .
CDR3 protein: CASSYGQAYGYTF
CDR3 DNA: TGTGCCAGCAGTTATGGACAGGCCTATGGCTACACCTTC

D gene: TRBD2
V gene: TRBV10-2
J gene: TRBJ2-7
clone size: .
CDR3 protein: CASSEYSGGNYEQYF
CDR3 DNA: TGCGCCAGCAGCGAATATAGCGGGGGAAACTACGAGCAGTACTTC

D gene: .
V gene: TRBV6-6
J gene: TRBJ1-6
clone size: few
CDR3 protein: CASTLRGDSPLHF
CDR3 DNA: TGTGCCAGCACCCTCAGAGGGGATTCACCCCTCCACTTT

D gene: .
V gene: TRBV19
J gene: TRBJ2-7
clone size: .
CDR3 protein: CASSLDTYEQYF
CDR3 DNA: TGTGCCAGTAGTCTAGACACTTACGAGCAGTACTTC

D gene: .
V gene: TRBV11-1
J gene: TRBJ2-7
clone size: .
CDR3 protein: CASSPRGRGEQYF
CDR3 DNA: TGTGCCAGCAGCCCCCGGGGTAGGGGCGAGCAGTACTTC

D gene: .
V gene: TRBV3-1/TRBV3-2
J gene: TRBJ2-5
clone size: .
CDR3 protein: CASSQAFPHQKKDREETQYF
CDR3 DNA: TGTGCCAGCAGCCAAGCCTTCCCACACCAGAAAAAAGACAGAGAAGAGACCCAGTACTTC

D gene: TRBD2
V gene: TRBV20-1
J gene: TRBJ2-5
clone size: once
CDR3 protein: CSASTSGRETQYF
CDR3 DNA: TGCAGTGCTAGTACTAGCGGGAGAGAGACCCAGTACTTC

D gene: TRBD2
V gene: TRBV6-4
J gene: TRBJ2-1
clone size: medium-sized
CDR3 protein: CASSDSTSGSNEQFF
CDR3 DNA: TGTGCCAGCAGTGACTCGACTAGCGGGAGTAATGAGCAGTTCTTC

D gene: .
V gene: TRBV6-5
J gene: TRBJ2-7
clone size: .
CDR3 protein: CASRNAGVEQYF
CDR3 DNA: TGTGCCAGCAGAAACGCTGGGGTCGAGCAGTACTTC